The 10 T cell receptor beta chains in this list originate from one sample, sequenced in a study of T cell changes during pregnancy in multiple sclerosis. Repertoires were generated with immunoSEQ multiplex PCR, while TCRdb's copy carries only in-frame clones and drops some. The table records around 69,000 clones, approximately 90% of them present only once. The material sequenced was peripheral blood, taken in the second trimester of pregnancy. These receptors originate from a female donor in good health, enrolled as a control in a pregnancy study.

This sequence joins TRBV7-2 and TRBJ2-3; TRBD2 matches 8 bases. V dropped 1 base and J dropped 8; count of bases not matched to a gene: 5. Germline values: CDR1 SGHTA, CDR2 FQGNSA. The CDR3 covers 14 residues. CDR3 coding DNA: TGTGCCAGCAGCTTAGTACTCGCGGGGGGTACGCAGTATTTT. Encoded protein: CASSLVLAGGTQYF.

This clone was detected only once. This rearrangement joins TRBV5-5 to TRBJ2-1; 10 bases are a match to TRBD2. Germline assignment: CDR1 SGHKS and CDR2 YYEKEE (reference sequence). CDR3 length: 15 residues. The junction had 4 bases not matched to a gene; V was cut back by 4 bases and J by 3 bases. The CDR3 DNA sequence: TGTGCCAGCAGCCCGACTAGCGGGTTCTACAATGAGCAGTTCTTC. Amino acid sequence: CASSPTSGFYNEQFF.

This clone appeared a single time. The J gene is TRBJ2-7, the V gene TRBV10-3, with 10 bases identical to TRBD1. The CDR3 extends over 15 amino acids. Germline CDR1 is ENHRY and CDR2 is SYGVKD. The junction had 3 bases not matched to a gene; V was cut back by 0 bases and J by 4 bases. The CDR3 nucleotides read TGTGCCATCAGTGAGTCGGGACAGGGGAGATACGAGCAGTACTTC. Amino acids: CAISESGQGRYEQYF.

The rearrangement uses TRBV11-1 and TRBJ1-3; the D gene is possibly TRBD1 (5 bases). V was cut by 5 bases and J by 1 base, with 9 bases left in between. The CDR3 contains 14 residues. The germline gives CDR1 SGHAT, CDR2 FQDESV (reference sequence). In DNA, the CDR3 is TGTGCCAGCAGCAGTGACAGATCTGGAAACACCATATATTTT. Encoded protein: CASSSDRSGNTIYF.

The V and J genes are TRBV4-3 and TRBJ1-1; D ambiguous. Germline values: CDR1 LGHNA, CDR2 YSLEER. With 0 bases removed from V and 1 base from J, the gap between germline ends came to 9 bases. The CDR3 spans 15 residues. The CDR3 sequence is CASSQDRGTNTEAFF. CDR3 bases: TGCGCCAGCAGCCAAGATCGCGGCACGAACACTGAAGCTTTCTTT.

The chain employs TRBV7-3 and TRBJ2-1, with TRBD2 identical over 8 bases. The CDR3 length is 15 residues. Germline CDR1 reads SGHTA; CDR2 reads FQGTGA. J lost 5 bases, V lost 2 bases, and 5 bases had no gene match. The CDR3, as DNA: TGTGCCAGCAGCTTATTCGGGGGGGCCAACAATGAGCAGTTCTTC. Encoded protein: CASSLFGGANNEQFF. Filled out from reference TRBV7-3 and TRBJ2-1, the complete variable domain reads GAGVSQTPSNKVTEKGKYVELRCDPISGHTALYWYRQSLGQGPEFLIYFQGTGAADDSGLPNDRFFAVRPEGSVSTLKIQRTERGDSAVYLCASSLFGGANNEQFFGPGTRLTVL.

The J gene is TRBJ2-3, the V gene TRBV9, with no clear D. V shed 4 bases and J shed 5 bases, with 8 bases lying between them. The CDR3 sequence is 12 residues long. CDR1 and CDR2 from the germline V gene are SGDLS and YYNGEE. The CDR3 is CASSLGRDTQYF. Here the CDR3 DNA reads TGTGCCAGCAGCCTAGGCAGAGATACGCAGTATTTT. The variable domain in full, with the rest retrieved from reference TRBV9 and TRBJ2-3, is DSGVTQTPKHLITATGQRVTLRCSPRSGDLSVYWYQQSLDQGLQFLIQYYNGEERAKGNILERFSAQQFPDLHSELNLSSLELGDSALYFCASSLGRDTQYFGPGTRLTVL.

This clone has just a few counts. V and J are TRBV9 and TRBJ2-7, with 7 positions matching TRBD2. The CDR3 length is 14 residues. Germline V lookup: CDR1 SGDLS, CDR2 YYNGEE. The junction had 7 bases not matched to a gene; V was cut back by 5 bases and J by 2 bases. Here the CDR3 DNA reads TGTGCCAGCAGTGTGGGAGGGAACACCTACGAGCAGTACTTC. It encodes CASSVGGNTYEQYF.

The rearrangement links TRBV4-2 to TRBJ2-5, with D maybe TRBD2 (5 bases). V was clipped by 4 bases and J by 5 bases, with 14 bases between them. Germline V gives CDR1 LGHNA, CDR2 YNFKEQ. CDR3 length equals 14 residues. CDR3 in amino acids: CASSPWTHGETQYF. The CDR3 DNA sequence: TGTGCCAGCAGCCCATGGACTCACGGCGAGACCCAGTACTTC.

The genes are TRBV15 and TRBJ1-2; perhaps TRBD1 as D (6 bases). CDR1 and CDR2 (germline): LNHNV, YYDKDF (reference sequence). CDR3 length equals 18 residues. The germline V and J ends were trimmed by 1 base and 1 base, with 19 bases remaining between them. The CDR3: CATSRGLLGGRDNYGYTF. The DNA for the CDR3 is TGTGCCACCAGCAGAGGTCTCCTCGGGGGGCGGGATAACTATGGCTACACCTTC.